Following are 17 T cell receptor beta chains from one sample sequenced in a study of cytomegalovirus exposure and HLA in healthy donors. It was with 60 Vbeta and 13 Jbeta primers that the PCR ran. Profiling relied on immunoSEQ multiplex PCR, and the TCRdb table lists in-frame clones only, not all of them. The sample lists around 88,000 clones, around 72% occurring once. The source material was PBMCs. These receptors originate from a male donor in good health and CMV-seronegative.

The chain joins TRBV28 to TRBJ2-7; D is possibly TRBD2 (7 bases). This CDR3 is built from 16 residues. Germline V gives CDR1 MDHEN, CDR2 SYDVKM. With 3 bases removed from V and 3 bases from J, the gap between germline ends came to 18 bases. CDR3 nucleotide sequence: TGTGCCAGCAGTTTCGTTGGGGGGAGGGGGTACTACGAGCAGTACTTC. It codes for CASSFVGGRGYYEQYF.

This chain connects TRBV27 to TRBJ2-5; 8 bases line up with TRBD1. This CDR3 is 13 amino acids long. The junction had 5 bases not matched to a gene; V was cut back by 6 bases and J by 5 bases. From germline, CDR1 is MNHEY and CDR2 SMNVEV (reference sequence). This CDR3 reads CASSSDRAETQYF. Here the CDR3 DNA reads TGTGCCAGCAGCTCGGACAGGGCTGAGACCCAGTACTTC.

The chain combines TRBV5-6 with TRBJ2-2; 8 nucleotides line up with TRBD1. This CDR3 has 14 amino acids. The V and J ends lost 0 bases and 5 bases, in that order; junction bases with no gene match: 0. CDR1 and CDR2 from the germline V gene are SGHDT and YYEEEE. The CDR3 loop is CASSLGQGTGELFF. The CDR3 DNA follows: TGTGCCAGCAGCTTGGGACAGGGGACCGGGGAGCTGTTTTTT. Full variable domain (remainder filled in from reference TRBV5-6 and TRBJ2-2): DAGVTQSPTHLIKTRGQQVTLRCSPKSGHDTVSWYQQALGQGPQFIFQYYEEEERQRGNFPDRFSGHQFPNYSSELNVNALLLGDSALYLCASSLGQGTGELFFGEGSRLTVL.

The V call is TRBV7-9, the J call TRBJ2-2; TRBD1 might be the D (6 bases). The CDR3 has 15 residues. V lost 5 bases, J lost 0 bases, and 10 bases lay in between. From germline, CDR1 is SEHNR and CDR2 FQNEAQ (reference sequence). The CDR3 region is CASSARGANTGELFF. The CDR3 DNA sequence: TGTGCCAGCAGCGCCAGGGGCGCGAACACCGGGGAGCTGTTTTTT.

The CDR3 coding sequence is TGTGCCAGCAGCTTTAGACTGGAAACGAGGACAGATACGCAGTATTTT. It yields the protein CASSFRLETRTDTQYF. The chain joins TRBV5-4 to TRBJ2-3; D call uncertain. Germline V gene sequence: CDR1 SGHNT, CDR2 YYREEE (reference sequence). This CDR3 has 16 residues. Trimming took 2 bases from V and 3 from J, leaving 16 bases between them.

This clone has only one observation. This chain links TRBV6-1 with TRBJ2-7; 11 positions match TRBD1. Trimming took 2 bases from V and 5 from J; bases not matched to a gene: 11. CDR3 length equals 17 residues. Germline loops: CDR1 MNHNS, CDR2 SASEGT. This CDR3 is CASSELFGTGGLNEQYF. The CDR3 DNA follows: TGTGCCAGCAGTGAACTTTTCGGGACAGGGGGTCTCAACGAGCAGTACTTC.

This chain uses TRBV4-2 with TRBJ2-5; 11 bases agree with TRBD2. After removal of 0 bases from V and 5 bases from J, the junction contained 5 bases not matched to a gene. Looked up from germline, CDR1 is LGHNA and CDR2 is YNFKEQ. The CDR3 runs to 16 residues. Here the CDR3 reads CASSQDSGRAKETQYF. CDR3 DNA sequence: TGTGCCAGCAGCCAAGATAGCGGGAGGGCCAAGGAGACCCAGTACTTC.

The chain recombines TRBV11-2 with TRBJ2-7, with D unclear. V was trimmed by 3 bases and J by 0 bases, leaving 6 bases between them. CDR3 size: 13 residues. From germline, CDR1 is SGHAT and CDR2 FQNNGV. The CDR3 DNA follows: TGTGCCAGCAGCTTCTCGAGCTCCTACGAGCAGTACTTC. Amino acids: CASSFSSSYEQYF.

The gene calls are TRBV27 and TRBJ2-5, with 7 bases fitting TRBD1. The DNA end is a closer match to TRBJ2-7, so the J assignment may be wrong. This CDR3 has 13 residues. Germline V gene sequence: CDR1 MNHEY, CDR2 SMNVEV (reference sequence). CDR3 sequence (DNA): TGTGCCAGCAGTTTAAGACAGGGACCCGAGCAGTACTTC. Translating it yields CASSLRQGPEQYF.

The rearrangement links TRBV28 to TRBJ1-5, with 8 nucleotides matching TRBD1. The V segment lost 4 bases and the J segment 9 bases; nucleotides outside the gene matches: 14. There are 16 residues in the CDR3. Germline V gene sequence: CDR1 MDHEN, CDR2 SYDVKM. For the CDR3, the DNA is TGTGCCAGCAGTTACAAACAGGGGGAAGGGCTCGTGCCCCAGCATTTT. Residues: CASSYKQGEGLVPQHF.

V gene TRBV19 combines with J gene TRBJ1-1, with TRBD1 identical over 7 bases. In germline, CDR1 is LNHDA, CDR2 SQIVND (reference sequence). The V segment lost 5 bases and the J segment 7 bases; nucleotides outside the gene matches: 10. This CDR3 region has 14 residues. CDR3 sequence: CASSAGQAGGEAFF. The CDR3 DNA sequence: TGTGCCAGTAGTGCCGGACAGGCCGGGGGTGAAGCTTTCTTT.

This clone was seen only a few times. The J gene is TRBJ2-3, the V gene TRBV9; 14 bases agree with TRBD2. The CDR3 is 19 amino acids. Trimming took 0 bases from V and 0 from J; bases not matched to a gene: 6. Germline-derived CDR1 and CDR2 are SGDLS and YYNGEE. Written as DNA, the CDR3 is TGTGCCAGCAGCGTAGTAGGGACTAGCGGGAGCCGTAGCACAGATACGCAGTATTTT. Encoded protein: CASSVVGTSGSRSTDTQYF.

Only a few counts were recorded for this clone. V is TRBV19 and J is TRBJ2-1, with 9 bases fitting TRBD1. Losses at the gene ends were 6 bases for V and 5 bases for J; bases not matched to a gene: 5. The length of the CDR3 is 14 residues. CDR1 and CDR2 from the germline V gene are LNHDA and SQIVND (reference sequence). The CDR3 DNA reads TGTGCCAGTAGCCCGGGACAGGGCAACAATGAGCAGTTCTTC. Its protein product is CASSPGQGNNEQFF.

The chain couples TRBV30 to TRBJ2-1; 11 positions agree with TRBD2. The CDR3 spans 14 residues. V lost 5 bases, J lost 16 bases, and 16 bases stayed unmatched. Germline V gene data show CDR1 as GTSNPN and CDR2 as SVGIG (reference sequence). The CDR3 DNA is TGTGCCTGGGAACTAGCGGGAGCGGGTGGTTCTGTTTTCTTC. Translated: CAWELAGAGGSVFF.

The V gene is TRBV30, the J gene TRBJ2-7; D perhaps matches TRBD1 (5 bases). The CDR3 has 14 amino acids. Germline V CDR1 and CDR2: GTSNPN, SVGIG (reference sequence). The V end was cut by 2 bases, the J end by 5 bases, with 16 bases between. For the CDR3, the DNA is TGTGCCTGGAGTAATGGACACTCTGTTGACGAGCAGTACTTC. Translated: CAWSNGHSVDEQYF.

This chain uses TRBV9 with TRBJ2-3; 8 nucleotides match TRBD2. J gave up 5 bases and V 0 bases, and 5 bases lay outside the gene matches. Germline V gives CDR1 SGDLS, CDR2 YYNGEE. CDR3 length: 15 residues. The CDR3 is CASSVAGGVVDTQYF. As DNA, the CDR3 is TGTGCCAGCAGCGTAGCGGGAGGGGTGGTAGATACGCAGTATTTT.

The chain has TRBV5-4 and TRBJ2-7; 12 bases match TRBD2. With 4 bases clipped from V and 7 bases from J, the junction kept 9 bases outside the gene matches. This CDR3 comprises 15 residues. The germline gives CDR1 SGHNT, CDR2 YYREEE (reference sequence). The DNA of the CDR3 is TGTGCCAGCAGCCAGGGTACTAGCGGGAGGTCGGAGCAGTACTTC. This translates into CASSQGTSGRSEQYF.